One sample yielded the 8 T cell receptor beta chains listed below, sequenced in a study of CD8 T cells in Susac syndrome (dated by TCRdb to the late 2010s). The receptor library was made with the immunoSEQ multiplex PCR assay. RNA was extracted with the RNeasy kit and roughly 0.5 to 1 ug was reverse transcribed using random hexamers. The public reads were reanalyzed by TCRdb: fastp trimming at Q25, MiXCR alignment, in-frame beta chains only. Each entry merges the rows of one CDR3 protein and shows their most common DNA and genes. Within this sample are about 140,000 distinct CDR3 sequences, with approximately 95% of them counted one time only. The ten most abundant clones make up roughly 0.27% of the sample. The sample taken for sequencing was CD8+ T cells from PBMCs. These receptor sequences come from a human donor in good health.

The chain is built from TRBV20-1 and TRBJ2-1, with D possibly TRBD2 on 5 matching bases. V was shortened by 0 bases and J by 8 bases, with 17 bases between the two germline ends. The CDR3 runs 15 residues. The germline CDR1 and CDR2 sequences are DFQATT and SNEGSKA (reference sequence). CDR3 sequence reads: CSARDLGRFNDEQFF. The CDR3 coding sequence is TGCAGTGCTAGAGATTTGGGGAGATTTAACGATGAGCAGTTCTTC.

This clonotype came up a few times. The genes are TRBV7-9 and TRBJ2-7, with 9 bases fitting TRBD1. Trimming removed 5 bases from V and 3 bases from J; junction bases left unmatched: 8. From germline, CDR1 is SEHNR and CDR2 FQNEAQ (reference sequence). There are 15 residues in the CDR3. CDR3 DNA sequence: TGTGCCAGCAGCCCCCGGGACAGGGCAGTCTACGAGCAGTACTTC. Its translation is CASSPRDRAVYEQYF. Variable domain in full (rest from reference TRBV7-9 and TRBJ2-7): DTGVSQNPRHKITKRGQNVTFRCDPISEHNRLYWYRQTLGQGPEFLTYFQNEAQLEKSRLLSDRFSAERPKGSFSTLEIQRTEQGDSAMYLCASSPRDRAVYEQYFGPGTRLTVT.

The V call is TRBV7-9, the J call TRBJ1-1, with no clear D. CDR3 length: 13 residues. The V end lost 7 bases, the J end lost 0 bases, and 9 bases lay between the germline ends. CDR1 SEHNR and CDR2 FQNEAQ come from the germline V gene (reference sequence). The DNA of the CDR3 is TGTGCCAGCAACCATGTAATGAACACTGAAGCTTTCTTT. Its protein is CASNHVMNTEAFF. Full variable domain (rest looked up from reference TRBV7-9 and TRBJ1-1): DTGVSQNPRHKITKRGQNVTFRCDPISEHNRLYWYRQTLGQGPEFLTYFQNEAQLEKSRLLSDRFSAERPKGSFSTLEIQRTEQGDSAMYLCASNHVMNTEAFFGQGTRLTVV.

The count of this clonotype is one. V gene TRBV25-1 combines with J gene TRBJ2-3; unclear D gene. The length of the CDR3 is 13 residues. The germline gives CDR1 MGHDK, CDR2 SYGVNS. V was pared by 3 bases and J by 0 bases, with 4 bases between. CDR3 sequence reads: CASSDRSTDTQYF. The CDR3 DNA reads as TGTGCCAGCAGTGACAGGAGCACAGATACGCAGTATTTT.

Here the CDR3 reads CASTPRLAGNYEQYF. CDR3 bases: TGCGCCAGCACTCCACGACTAGCGGGGAACTACGAGCAGTACTTC. This chain uses TRBV23-1 with TRBJ2-7; 11 nucleotides agree with TRBD2. TRBV23-1 carries the ORF label, with uncertain function. The V segment lost 7 bases and the J segment 3 bases; nucleotides outside the gene matches: 8. The CDR3 extends over 15 amino acids.

The rearrangement uses TRBV23-1 and TRBJ2-5, with D unclear. TRBV23-1 counts as an open reading frame of uncertain function. This CDR3 has 15 amino acids. The V gene lost 2 bases and the J gene lost 2 bases, with 12 bases spanning the gap. This CDR3 is CASSQGRQVQETQYF. The DNA for the CDR3 is TGCGCCAGCAGTCAAGGAAGGCAGGTTCAAGAGACCCAGTACTTC.

This chain uses TRBV5-6 with TRBJ2-2, with 12 bases identical to TRBD2. The V gene end was trimmed by 0 bases and the J gene end by 4 bases; junction bases not matched to a gene: 1. This CDR3 is 16 amino acids long. CDR1 is SGHDT, CDR2 YYEEEE, per germline. The CDR3 DNA sequence: TGTGCCAGCAGCTTGGGACTAGCGGGAGTCACCGGGGAGCTGTTTTTT. Its translation: CASSLGLAGVTGELFF.

V usage is TRBV28 and J usage is TRBJ2-2, with unresolved D. CDR1 MDHEN and CDR2 SYDVKM come from the germline V gene. The V gene lost 7 bases and the J gene lost 2 bases, with 11 bases spanning the gap. This CDR3 is built from 14 residues. CDR3 sequence reads: CASTTDVNTGELFF. CDR3 nucleotides: TGTGCCAGCACGACGGACGTTAACACCGGGGAGCTGTTTTTT.